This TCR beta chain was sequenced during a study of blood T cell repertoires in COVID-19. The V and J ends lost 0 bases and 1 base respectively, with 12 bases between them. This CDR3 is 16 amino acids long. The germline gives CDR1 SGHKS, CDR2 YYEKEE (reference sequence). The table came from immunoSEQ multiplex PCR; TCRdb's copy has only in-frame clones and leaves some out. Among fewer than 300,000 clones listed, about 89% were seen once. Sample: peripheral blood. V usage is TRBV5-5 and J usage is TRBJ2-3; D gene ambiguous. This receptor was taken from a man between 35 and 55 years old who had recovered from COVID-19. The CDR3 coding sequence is TGTGCCAGCAGCTTGGGGCCTGATTTTCGCACAGATACGCAGTATTTT. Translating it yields CASSLGPDFRTDTQYF.